This T cell receptor (beta chain) emerged from a study of blood T cell repertoires in COVID-19. Study-level background: The origin of the acute and convalescent COVID-19 samples was the United States, Italy and Spain. PBMCs, B-cell-depleted T cells, or T cells provided the cDNA or gDNA that made up the material.

Germline CDR1 reads KGHDR; CDR2 reads SFDVKD. There are 13 residues in the CDR3. V lost 8 bases and J lost 5, with 15 bases in between. Under the authors' procedure: Counts of nucleated cells, estimated from reference gene primer amplification, were obtained. Only in-frame clones appear in the TCRdb table, and some are missing; sequencing was by immunoSEQ multiplex PCR. The V and J calls and the clone size are those of that table, but D and trimming were determined from the DNA. Here the sample spans roughly 50,000 clones, about 85% being singletons. The chain links TRBV24-1 to TRBJ2-7, with D hard to call. This TCR came from a man aged 50-59 years with acute or convalescent COVID-19. The sample was peripheral blood. The DNA of the CDR3 is TGTGCCACCACCCCTCCTATACTCCACGAGCAGTACTTC. Its protein is CATTPPILHEQYF.